This T cell receptor (beta chain) was sequenced for a study of CXCR4 blockade with PD-1 therapy in pancreatic cancer (dated by TCRdb to the late 2010s). Context from the whole study: Multiplex immunohistochemistry and TCRbeta immunosequencing of resected pancreatic ductal adenocarcinoma were combined in the study with ex vivo slice culture in which PD-1 and CXCR4 blockade were tested. To look at intratumoral heterogeneity, the researchers TCR-sequenced two geographically distinct regions from each of 6 or 7 tumors. What the study reported, not specific to this receptor: The frequency of each amino acid clone correlated strongly with the number of distinct nucleotide rearrangements encoding that clone, suggesting convergent selection driven by common tumor antigens. Only TCRbeta chains were sequenced, so true antigen-specificity overlap of convergent dominant clones remained unconfirmed pending paired alpha-beta single-cell sequencing. Although tumors showed clonal expansion, with a mean productive clonality of roughly 0.13 compared with around 0.052 in healthy blood, clonality was not correlated with survival.

Extracted DNA was used for immunosequencing of TCRbeta CDR3 regions with the immunoSEQ Assay at Adaptive Biotechnologies. The authors processed their data as follows. To quantify the absolute abundance of each unique TCRbeta CDR3, sequences were collapsed and filtered. Clonality was calculated as 1 minus Pielou's evenness, with only productive in-frame rearrangements included in the computation. Regional overlap tracked the top 100 nucleotide rearrangements across paired samples, with Morisita index comparing paired versus unrelated samples. The immunoSEQ Rearrangement Details tool was used to assess whether nucleotide rearrangements converged onto identical amino acid sequences. TCRdb mirrors the immuneACCESS table, restricted to in-frame sequences. Some clones are absent from its copies; in checked studies, under half trace to an unresolved V gene, and the reason for the others is unknown. The V and J calls and clone size were taken over from that table, and D and trimming were inferred from the DNA. In this sample the table shows fewer than 2,000 clones, about 54% of which occur a single time. The ten largest clones capture approximately 33% of the sample.

Details on this clone: It lacks a known antigen. No base-level quality is on record; no much larger clone is a single base apart.

The archived tumor blocks came from patients who had not received neoadjuvant therapy before resection. For the preserved-tissue arm, the study drew on about 32 surgical resection samples taken from 24 pancreatic ductal adenocarcinoma patients who had not been treated previously. DNA for the resection arm was extracted from ten 5-micron curls of FFPE tumor lying next to the multiplex immunohistochemistry slide. CDR1 and CDR2 were assigned from the germline V gene (reference sequence) as LNHDA and SQIVND. The CDR3 covers 15 residues, taking in both the cysteine and the phenylalanine. Only the CDR3 portion is preserved as DNA: 45 bases, with reading frame beginning at the first base. The V and J ends are trimmed by 5 bases and 5 bases, leaving 18 bases between them.

This receptor chain uses TRBV19 and TRBJ2-5; a tentative D call is TRBD2 (5 bases match). The specimen was tumor tissue. The TCR originated in a human donor with pancreatic ductal adenocarcinoma. The CDR3 corresponds to CASSAGYGERETQYF. The DNA sequence is as follows: TGTGCCAGTAGTGCCGGATACGGGGAGAGGGAGACCCAGTACTTC. The variable domain in full, with residues beyond the CDR3 obtained from the reference TRBV19 and TRBJ2-5 genes, is DGGITQSPKYLFRKEGQNVTLSCEQNLNHDAMYWYRQDPGQGLRLIYYSQIVNDFQKGDIAEGYSVSREKKESFPLTVTSAQKNPTAFYLCASSAGYGERETQYFGPGTRLLVL.